This T cell receptor beta chain derives from a study of breast tumors, draining lymph nodes, adjacent tissues. Whole-study results and caveats: The data were judged consistent with most tumor T cells coming from lymph node and expanding in tumor. Tumor TCR diversity was below lymph nodes but above nontumor tissue. Luminal-like breast cancer showed significantly higher tumor–nontumor repertoire similarity than basal-like. Tumor T cell lymph node origin was a supported hypothesis, not proven.

TCRdb re-analysed the multiplex PCR reads in MiXCR, keeping a single row per CDR3 protein. The sample consists of 60,000 to 70,000 distinct CDR3 sequences, approximately 57% of them appearing once. Concerning this clonotype itself: Its target is not known.

The CDR3 totals 19 residues. V was clipped by 0 bases and J by 2 bases; unmatched bases: 9. CDR1 is MGHRA, CDR2 YSYEKL, per germline. The rearrangement joins TRBV4-1 to TRBJ2-5, with 13 nucleotides matching TRBD2. This receptor was obtained from a female donor with breast cancer. Some clones in this sample may be carry-over from other donors' samples. Sequencing was done on a sample of breast tumor tissue. The CDR3 DNA reads TGCGCCAGCAGCCAAGATCCACCGGGACTAGCGGGGTTACAAGAGACCCAGTACTTC. Translating it yields CASSQDPPGLAGLQETQYF.